This TCR beta chain was sequenced for a study of T cells in Graves' hyperthyroidism and ophthalmopathy (dated by TCRdb to between 2017 and 2020). Concerning the study at large: Peripheral blood samples were taken at initial diagnosis, before any treatment was given. After blood sampling, hyperthyroidism patients were treated with methimazole at a starting dose of 30 mg daily, and ophthalmopathy patients were treated with high-dose intravenous methylprednisolone. The paper describes TCR Vbeta CDR3 sequencing of 135 peripheral blood samples, made up of about 41 ophthalmopathy patients, roughly 80 hyperthyroidism patients and 17 progressor patients. Thyroid tissue and blood T-cell repertoires from several Graves' hyperthyroidism patients were also compared in the study. To identify distinguishing TCR V-J signatures, a discovery cohort of around 100 patients was used, comprising fewer than 45 with Graves' ophthalmopathy and 57 with stable Graves' hyperthyroidism. The 100 discovery patients were divided at random into training and test sets in a 7:3 ratio. Whether ophthalmopathy could be predicted prospectively was tested in an independent validation cohort made up of roughly 19 hyperthyroidism patients plus 17 patients who later progressed to ophthalmopathy.

A patient counted as having stable Graves' hyperthyroidism if no progression to ophthalmopathy occurred over 18 months of follow-up. Hyperthyroidism patients were aged 18 to 65 years and newly diagnosed, with disease duration of less than 2 months. The study excluded patients with uncontrolled infections, other autoimmune diseases, pregnancy or lactation. Diagnoses were established on the basis of clinical symptoms, serum thyroxine and TRAb, thyroid ultrasound, and orbital computed tomography. PBMCs were separated from 10 ml of fresh peripheral blood using Ficoll-Paque density gradient centrifugation. Total RNA was extracted with Trizol reagent, and quality was checked on an Agilent 2100 Bioanalyzer. From its cysteine to its phenylalanine, the CDR3 spans 14 amino acids. Just the 42-base CDR3 DNA is kept, in frame starting at base 1. Trimming costs V 1 base and J 2 bases, and their ends lie 6 bases apart. CDR1 and CDR2 are read off the germline V gene (reference sequence) as LNHDA and SQIVND.

Study-wide conclusions, independent of this receptor: Ophthalmopathy was separated from stable hyperthyroidism by a 13 V-J signature model, with approximately 89% sensitivity and just over 81% specificity obtained in cross-validation and 80%/75% obtained in testing. No statistical method was used to set the sample size in advance, and investigators knew the group allocation. Blood samples also contained most of the expanded thyroid clonotypes (frequency above 0.001), which suggests that blood repertoires may reflect thyroid immune responses. In validation, the model predicted progression to ophthalmopathy a median of about 6.8 months before onset, with 65% to 71% sensitivity and just under 75% specificity.

The TCR beta CDR3 regions were amplified from RNA transcripts. The first round of RT-PCR for the TCR CDR3 was performed with the HTBI primer set and the Qiagen OneStep RT-PCR kit. A second multiplex PCR round built the libraries, followed by size selection and purification. Paired-end sequencing of the libraries was performed with 100 bp reads on an Illumina HiSeq2000. In the source study's methods: SOAPnuke was used to process the raw data, removing reads that contained adapters or uncalled bases, had a mean Phred below 15, or lacked an exact match to the constant primer or identifier. High-quality paired reads were merged using COPE v1.2.5, and each unique nucleotide sequence was defined as a clonotype. MiTCR v1.1 was used to align the clonotypes against IMGT TRBV, TRBD and TRBJ reference segments. The analysis was restricted to V-J combinations with a frequency above 0.0001, which together covered about 99% of the repertoires. A TCS score was defined as the ratio between F50 (clonal expansion) and ExV (chaos), using BLOSUM62-based TCRdist between CDR3 peptides within each V-J. Welch's t-statistics and random forest reduced around 550 V-J features to roughly 13, which were used in a naive Bayes classifier (R e1071). TCRdb reworked the public reads: Q25 trimming with fastp, MiXCR clone assembly, productive beta chains retained. Identical CDR3 protein sequences are pooled into one entry, listed with their most common genes and DNA. The V and J calls and clone size are TCRdb's, not the authors'. The sample yields more than 150,000 distinct CDR3 sequences; about a sixth were counted once. The ten largest clones represent around 27% of the sample.

This clonotype has just a few counts. Its antigen is currently not known. Nothing much larger sits one base from this clone, and base qualities are not available. The TCR comes from a woman aged 45 to 65 with Graves' hyperthyroidism. Sequenced sample: blood. The chain is encoded by TRBV19 joined to TRBJ2-4, with the D gene call left open. The nucleotide sequence is given as TGTGCCAGTAGTATAGTAAACACCAAAAACATTCAGTACTTC. It codes for CASSIVNTKNIQYF.